This T cell receptor beta chain originates from a study of OX40 agonist ivuxolimab in advanced cancers. Background on the study: An anti-OX40 (CD134) antibody with agonistic activity, ivuxolimab, was administered to patients. The diagnoses of dose-escalation patients were hepatocellular carcinoma, melanoma, renal cell or head and neck cancer.

Germline CDR1 reads SGHVS; CDR2 reads FQNEAQ. V was cut by 1 base and J by 1 base, with 8 bases left in between. There are 15 residues in the CDR3. Points on this clone: Antigen: not known.

Study-wide results and limits: CD4+ and CD8+ blood T cells expanded clonally by week 6 at 0.1 to 3.0 mg/kg. Averaged across samples, CD8+ T cells carried more expanded clones than CD4+ did.

Sequencing was performed with immunoSEQ multiplex PCR; in TCRdb, only in-frame clones are kept and a portion is missing. The repertoire holds tens of thousands of clones, with around nine tenths as singletons. This sequence originates from an adult with an advanced solid tumor such as melanoma, head and neck, liver or kidney cancer. This sample comprised CD4+ or CD8+ T cells sorted from blood, obtained in a trial of the OX40 agonist ivuxolimab. The chain carries TRBV7-8 and TRBJ2-1; D is perhaps TRBD1 or TRBD2 (5 bases each). The CDR3 sequence: CASSLVGVSYNEQFF. In nucleotides, the CDR3 is TGTGCCAGCAGCTTAGTGGGGGTGTCCTACAATGAGCAGTTCTTC.